This T cell receptor (beta chain) was documented in a study of T cell responses to AZD1222 COVID-19 vaccine (dated by TCRdb to 2020 to 2023). Notes on the research overall: AZD1222 recipients with second doses at about 4 weeks or about 12 weeks were pooled, because spike-specific TCR depth and breadth did not differ between schedules. TCR sequencing was performed for 230 to 250 trial participants, of whom about 200 were given two doses of AZD1222 and approximately 25 were given two doses of MenACWY control vaccine. Trial participants were enrolled by age into 18-55, 56-69 and 70-plus year subgroups, with roughly 150, 30 and 60 TCR-sequenced participants respectively.

From a lookup of the germline V gene, CDR1 and CDR2 are MDHEN and SYDVKM. The germline V end is reduced by 4 bases and the J end by 0 bases; junction bases left unmatched: 9. The CDR3 measures 17 amino acids from cysteine to phenylalanine. CDR3 DNA only is kept here, 51 bases in frame from base 1. What the time point label conveys for this sample: baseline before first vaccination. Vaccinee samples came from UK trials COV001 and COV002, including a single-blind randomized controlled phase 2/3 trial of AZD1222 (ChAdOx1 nCoV-19) in healthy adults. For TCRbeta chain sequencing, PBMC samples from trial participants were taken at day 0 and at day 28 after the second dose. On this clone: Its specific antigen is unknown. Base qualities are not recorded, but no much larger clone differs from it by a single base.

The research as a whole found: Because no day 14 peak-response samples were available, the repertoires could be characterized only after the peak T cell response. Participants were mostly white British and included more females than males, and it was suggested by the authors that clonal diversity may have been underestimated. The whole spike protein was spanned by vaccine-associated CD4 TCRs, and dominant responses were seen in regions 160-218 and 743-854. Reportedly, close to half of the unique spike-specific TCRs recognized epitopes lying outside the regions that are mutated in the B.1.351 and B.1.1.7 variants. Conclusions about previously exposed vaccinees are limited, since just a handful of AZD1222 recipients were seropositive for SARS-CoV-2 at baseline. The 56-69-year group was small, and its depth increase did not reach significance, likely because of low power. A significant rise in spike-specific TCR breadth and depth was observed after two AZD1222 doses relative to day 0 and relative to MenACWY recipients.

The CDR3 regions of human TCRbeta chains were analyzed by immunosequencing. Per the original workflow: Repertoire TCRs were checked for matches against a reference library of SARS-CoV-2-specific TCRs that had been generated using the MIRA antigen-specificity platform. Breadth meant the fraction of unique TCRs that were SARS-CoV-2-associated, whereas depth meant the fraction of total T cells that were SARS-CoV-2-associated. Using the MIRA data, every spike-specific TCR was mapped to the spike region that the TCR reacted to and assigned to either a CD4 or a CD8 class. Log10-transformed breadth and depth values were compared by one-way ANOVA with Sidak's multiple comparisons tests. Entries here come from immuneACCESS through TCRdb and include only in-frame sequences with V and J called. Some clones fail to appear in such tables; in the studies checked, an unresolved V gene covers under half of the shortfall, and the cause of the remainder is unknown. Clone size and the V and J calls come from that table; the DNA yielded D and trimming. Recorded for this sample are 60,000 to 80,000 clones; 85% of them occurred a single time. Clones ranked in the top ten supply around 20% of the sample.

This chain joins TRBV28 to TRBJ1-1; TRBD1 fits 9 bases in the junction. The origin of this receptor is an adult in good health. The sequencing here drew on peripheral blood, taken on day 0 of AZD1222 vaccination. The DNA is as follows: TGTGCCAGCAGTTCCCCCGGGACAGGGAATATGAACACTGAAGCTTTCTTT. This encodes CASSSPGTGNMNTEAFF.